Following are 29 T cell receptor beta chains from one sample sequenced in a study of T cells in Graves' hyperthyroidism and ophthalmopathy (dated by TCRdb to about 2019). Library preparation was by multiplex PCR. Sequenced on an Illumina HiSeq 2000. The TCR beta CDR3 regions were amplified from the RNA transcripts. The TCR CDR3 was subjected to a first round of RT-PCR using the HTBI primer set and the Qiagen OneStep RT-PCR kit. TCRdb trimmed the raw reads at Q25, called clones with MiXCR and kept productive beta chains. All rows with the same CDR3 protein become a single entry with the most common DNA and genes. The sample table lists approximately 690,000 distinct CDR3 sequences, roughly 20% of them with a count of one. The top ten hold about 35% of the sample. Sample: blood. Every receptor here comes from a man aged 30 to 39 with Graves' ophthalmopathy.

This chain connects TRBV20-1 to TRBJ2-1; 7 nucleotides line up with TRBD2. V shed 6 bases and J 2 bases; nucleotides not matched to a gene: 1. The CDR3 spans 12 residues. Per the germline V gene, CDR1 is DFQATT and CDR2 is SNEGSKA (reference sequence). The CDR3 sequence is CSAGRAYNEQFF. The CDR3 DNA sequence: TGCAGTGCGGGGAGGGCCTACAATGAGCAGTTCTTC.

This clonotype was seen just once. At one end the junction does not follow the germline gene, possibly because of a read error. The chain links TRBV28 to TRBJ1-3; TRBD1 might be the D (6 bases). The CDR3 length is 19 residues. Germline V CDR1 and CDR2: MDHEN, SYDVKM. CDR3 sequence reads: CASSTRDIIEESPGNTIYF. In DNA form, the CDR3 reads TGTGCCAGCAGTACAAGGGACATCATAGAAGAGAGTCCTGGAAATACCATATATTTT.

The chain uses TRBV4-1 and TRBJ2-2; 9 bases agree with TRBD1. Germline V CDR1 and CDR2: MGHRA, YSYEKL. The CDR3 is made up of 17 amino acids. Trimming cost V 0 bases and J 4 bases; bases outside gene matches: 6. The CDR3: CASSQDPGQGRTGELFF. In nucleotides, the CDR3 is TGCGCCAGCAGCCAAGACCCCGGACAGGGGCGCACCGGGGAGCTGTTTTTT.

This chain joins TRBV7-2 and TRBJ1-5; D unclear. This CDR3 spans 13 amino acids. V was cut by 7 bases and J by 0 bases, with 7 bases left in between. Germline V gene sequence: CDR1 SGHTA, CDR2 FQGNSA. This CDR3 is CASTDNSNQPQHF. The CDR3 coding sequence is TGTGCCAGCACTGATAATAGCAATCAGCCCCAGCATTTT.

This clonotype was seen ten or more times. This rearrangement joins TRBV27 to TRBJ1-5; D is uncertain. This CDR3 has 15 amino acids. Germline V gene lookup returns CDR1 MNHEY and CDR2 SMNVEV (reference sequence). V was clipped by 3 bases and J by 2 bases, with 11 bases between them. Written as DNA, the CDR3 is TGTGCCAGCAGTTTCGGAGGGCGAGGCAATCAGCCCCAGCATTTT. This codes for CASSFGGRGNQPQHF.

This clonotype was detected many times. CDR3 sequence reads: CASSLIRVGTYEQYF. Here the CDR3 DNA reads TGTGCCAGCAGCCTTATCAGGGTCGGTACCTACGAGCAGTACTTC. The chain employs TRBV28 and TRBJ2-7, with D perhaps matching TRBD1 (5 bases). The CDR3 sequence is 15 residues long. Trimming shortened V by 6 bases and J by 2 bases, and 17 bases separated the two germline ends. CDR1 and CDR2 (germline): MDHEN, SYDVKM.

V is TRBV6-5 and J is TRBJ2-1; D is unresolved. This CDR3 region has 16 residues. From germline, CDR1 is MNHEY and CDR2 SVGAGI. With 0 bases removed from V and 4 bases from J, the gap between germline ends came to 13 bases. The CDR3 spells CASSYSTVDSYNEQFF. CDR3 bases: TGTGCCAGCAGTTACTCGACTGTCGATTCTTACAATGAGCAGTTCTTC.

The chain carries TRBV29-1 and TRBJ2-4, with unresolved D. Germline CDR1 is SQVTM and CDR2 is ANQGSEA. The CDR3 sequence is 12 residues long. The V and J ends lost 0 bases and 7 bases respectively, with 7 bases between them. Here the CDR3 DNA reads TGCAGCGTTGAAGACGAGACTAACATTCAGTACTTC. It encodes CSVEDETNIQYF.

This clonotype was counted only a few times. The J gene is TRBJ1-1, the V gene TRBV6-5; tentative D call: TRBD1 (5 bases). Between the trimmed V and J ends, which lost 2 bases and 3 bases, there was a span of 7 bases. Per the germline V gene, CDR1 is MNHEY and CDR2 is SVGAGI. The CDR3 length is 13 residues. The CDR3 reads CASSYGAYTEAFF. The CDR3 nucleotides are TGTGCCAGCAGTTACGGGGCCTACACTGAAGCTTTCTTT.

This clonotype has at least ten counts. The chain joins TRBV2 to TRBJ2-7; D is possibly TRBD1 (7 bases). This CDR3 is 13 amino acids long. Looked up from germline, CDR1 is SNHLY and CDR2 is FYNNEI. V lost 6 bases, J lost 1 base, and 10 bases lay in between. CDR3 sequence: CASRRDRSYEQYF. The CDR3 nucleotides read TGTGCCAGCAGGCGGGACAGATCCTACGAGCAGTACTTC.

The chain uses TRBV6-1 and TRBJ1-2, with D perhaps TRBD1 (6 bases). The V gene lost 0 bases and the J gene lost 8 bases, with 16 bases spanning the gap. Germline-derived CDR1 and CDR2 are MNHNS and SASEGT. The CDR3 runs to 15 residues. The DNA for the CDR3 is TGTGCCAGCAGTGAAGCACTAATCCAGGGGAGAGGCTACACCTTC. Its protein is CASSEALIQGRGYTF.

The rearrangement joins TRBV5-6 to TRBJ2-5; 7 bases are a match to TRBD2. V lost 6 bases and J lost 8; bases outside the gene matches: 19. The germline CDR1 and CDR2 sequences are SGHDT and YYEEEE. The CDR3 length is 16 residues. The CDR3 sequence: CASTPSAGVRVATQYF. CDR3 nucleotide sequence: TGTGCCAGCACCCCATCGGCGGGGGTCCGAGTGGCTACCCAGTACTTC.

J is TRBJ2-7 and V is TRBV19; D not certain. The CDR3 is made up of 13 amino acids. Between the trimmed V and J ends, which lost 1 base and 4 bases, there was a span of 8 bases. Germline CDR1 is LNHDA and CDR2 is SQIVND (reference sequence). CDR3 sequence reads: CASSIVAGYEQYF. CDR3 sequence (DNA): TGTGCCAGTAGTATAGTAGCAGGATACGAGCAGTACTTC.

This clonotype was seen only a few times. This rearrangement joins TRBV7-2 to TRBJ2-3; TRBD2 aligns across 7 bases. Germline lookup yields CDR1 SGHTA and CDR2 FQGNSA. CDR3 length: 17 amino acids. V lost 3 bases to trimming and J lost 3 bases; unmatched junction nucleotides: 12. The DNA for the CDR3 is TGTGCCAGCAGCTTTGTGGTTGCGGGAGTTGGGACAGATACGCAGTATTTT. As protein: CASSFVVAGVGTDTQYF.

This clonotype was found many times. V usage is TRBV5-8 and J usage is TRBJ1-1, with D hard to call. This CDR3 has 16 residues. Germline CDR1 is SGHTS and CDR2 is YDEGEE. V was clipped by 0 bases and J by 1 base, with 13 bases between them. Here the CDR3 reads CASSLGAWRGNTEAFF. The CDR3 nucleotides read TGTGCCAGCAGCTTGGGAGCCTGGAGAGGGAACACTGAAGCTTTCTTT.

This clonotype has just a few counts. This CDR3 is CATSRETGTSGRDETQYF. The CDR3 nucleotides read TGTGCCACCAGCAGAGAGACCGGGACTAGCGGGAGGGACGAGACCCAGTACTTC. This chain uses TRBV15 with TRBJ2-5, with TRBD2 matching over 16 bases. V dropped 0 bases and J dropped 5; count of bases not matched to a gene: 6. In germline, CDR1 is LNHNV, CDR2 YYDKDF (reference sequence). The CDR3 is made up of 18 amino acids.

The chain carries TRBV10-3 and TRBJ2-3, with 10 bases that match TRBD2. This CDR3 comprises 16 residues. Germline V CDR1 and CDR2: ENHRY, SYGVKD. Unmatched junction bases numbered 12, after V lost 5 bases and J lost 7 bases. The CDR3 reads CAISKRLAGLGNTQYF. The DNA for the CDR3 is TGTGCCATCAGTAAGAGACTAGCGGGTCTAGGAAATACGCAGTATTTT.

This clonotype occurred many times. The rearrangement joins TRBV5-1 to TRBJ2-1; D possibly uses TRBD1 or TRBD2 (5 bases each). Trimming took off 4 bases at V and 5 bases at J, with 13 bases between the two ends. The germline V gene encodes CDR1 SGHRS and CDR2 YFSETQ. The length of the CDR3 is 14 residues. As DNA, the CDR3 is TGCGCCAGCAGCCGCACGGGACCTGACAATGAGCAGTTCTTC. Translation: CASSRTGPDNEQFF. The full variable domain, with the rest looked up from reference TRBV5-1 and TRBJ2-1, is KAGVTQTPRYLIKTRGQQVTLSCSPISGHRSVSWYQQTPGQGLQFLFEYFSETQRNKGNFPGRFSGRQFSNSRSEMNVSTLELGDSALYLCASSRTGPDNEQFFGPGTRLTVL.

The CDR3 here is CASSPSGTGPSNYGYTF. The CDR3 nucleotides read TGTGCCAGCTCACCGTCCGGGACAGGGCCCTCTAACTATGGCTACACCTTC. This rearrangement joins TRBV18 to TRBJ1-2; 9 bases are a match to TRBD1. J lost 0 bases, V lost 3 bases, and 8 bases had no gene match. Germline V gene sequence: CDR1 KGHSH, CDR2 LQKENI. This CDR3 comprises 17 residues.

This clonotype has more than one count but fewer than ten. The genes are TRBV4-2 and TRBJ2-1; no definite D call. The CDR3 extends over 12 amino acids. V shed 1 base and J shed 9 bases, with 7 bases lying between them. Germline CDR1 and CDR2: LGHNA and YNFKEQ. The CDR3 DNA reads TGTGCCAGCAGCCAAGGTGCAGTTGAGCAGTTCTTC. It codes for CASSQGAVEQFF.

This clonotype was observed a handful of times. V usage is TRBV5-6 and J usage is TRBJ2-7; no clear D gene. The germline V gene encodes CDR1 SGHDT and CDR2 YYEEEE. The CDR3 spans 16 residues. V shed 3 bases and J shed 0 bases, with 16 bases lying between them. DNA of the CDR3: TGTGCCAGCAGCTCTCCAAGTTCCCTCAACTCCTACGAGCAGTACTTC. This gives the protein CASSSPSSLNSYEQYF.

This clonotype has a handful of counts. The chain uses TRBV4-1 and TRBJ1-1; the D gene is possibly TRBD1 (6 bases). Per germline, CDR1 MGHRA and CDR2 YSYEKL. The ends were cut back, 0 bases at V and 7 bases at J, with 12 bases in the middle. This CDR3 has 14 residues. CDR3 coding DNA: TGCGCCAGCAGCCAAGAGCCGGGGGCGGGTGAAGCTTTCTTT. Encoded protein: CASSQEPGAGEAFF.

The rearrangement joins TRBV7-9 to TRBJ1-1, with a weak D call TRBD1 (6 bases). The CDR3 has 15 amino acids. Trimming pared 6 bases from V and 1 base from J, leaving 15 bases between. Per the germline V gene, CDR1 is SEHNR and CDR2 is FQNEAQ (reference sequence). The CDR3 sequence: CASRLTGRGNTEAFF. The CDR3 DNA follows: TGTGCCAGCAGATTAACAGGGAGGGGGAACACTGAAGCTTTCTTT.

This clonotype has just a few counts. The gene calls are TRBV5-1 and TRBJ2-2; 7 nucleotides align to TRBD2. J gave up 7 bases and V 6 bases, and 18 bases lay outside the gene matches. This CDR3 region has 17 residues. Germline loops: CDR1 SGHRS, CDR2 YFSETQ. The CDR3 sequence is CASTLTGGLPSGGELFF. The CDR3 coding sequence is TGCGCCAGCACCCTCACCGGGGGACTACCCTCAGGCGGGGAGCTGTTTTTT.

This clonotype was recorded many times. V usage is TRBV5-1 and J usage is TRBJ2-4; D might be TRBD2 (6 bases). Germline V gene lookup returns CDR1 SGHRS and CDR2 YFSETQ. The length of the CDR3 is 15 residues. V was pared by 0 bases and J by 9 bases, with 16 bases between. The CDR3 loop reads CASSLETSRFSIQYF. For the CDR3, the DNA is TGCGCCAGCAGCTTGGAAACTAGCAGGTTTAGCATTCAGTACTTC. Drawing the rest from reference TRBV5-1 and TRBJ2-4, the complete variable domain is KAGVTQTPRYLIKTRGQQVTLSCSPISGHRSVSWYQQTPGQGLQFLFEYFSETQRNKGNFPGRFSGRQFSNSRSEMNVSTLELGDSALYLCASSLETSRFSIQYFGAGTRLSVL.

This clonotype was found many times. The rearrangement links TRBV28 to TRBJ2-7, with D possibly being TRBD1 (5 bases). Trimming left V 8 bases short and J 3 bases short, with 11 bases between. Per germline, CDR1 MDHEN and CDR2 SYDVKM. This CDR3 is built from 12 residues. CDR3 DNA: TGTGCCAGCGCCCCAGGGTACTACGAGCAGTACTTC. This gives the protein CASAPGYYEQYF.

V and J are TRBV19 and TRBJ1-2; no definite D call. The CDR3 has 13 amino acids. The V and J ends lost 0 bases and 8 bases respectively, with 10 bases between them. CDR1 is LNHDA and CDR2 is SQIVND in the germline V gene (reference sequence). CDR3 protein: CASSIDPAGGYTF. The CDR3, as DNA: TGTGCCAGTAGTATAGATCCGGCGGGGGGCTACACCTTC.

This clonotype has ten or more counts. The chain carries TRBV11-2 and TRBJ2-1; 10 bases line up with TRBD2. CDR3 length: 14 residues. From germline, CDR1 is SGHAT and CDR2 FQNNGV. The trim removed 3 bases at V and 10 bases at J, leaving 6 bases unmatched. The DNA for the CDR3 is TGTGCCAGCAGCTTGAGGCTAGCGGGAGTGGAGCAGTTCTTC. Translated: CASSLRLAGVEQFF. Full variable domain (outside the CDR3, taken from reference TRBV11-2 and TRBJ2-1): EAGVAQSPRYKIIEKRQSVAFWCNPISGHATLYWYQQILGQGPKLLIQFQNNGVVDDSQLPKDRFSAERLKGVDSTLKIQPAKLEDSAVYLCASSLRLAGVEQFFGPGTRLTVL.

Ten or more counts support this clonotype. This chain joins TRBV9 and TRBJ1-2; no definite D call. This CDR3 is built from 15 residues. Germline CDR1 reads SGDLS; CDR2 reads YYNGEE. Trimming removed 0 bases from V and 5 bases from J, with 14 bases in between. In DNA form, the CDR3 reads TGTGCCAGCAGCGTAGGGGCAAGGGAATATTATGGCTACACCTTC. It encodes CASSVGAREYYGYTF.